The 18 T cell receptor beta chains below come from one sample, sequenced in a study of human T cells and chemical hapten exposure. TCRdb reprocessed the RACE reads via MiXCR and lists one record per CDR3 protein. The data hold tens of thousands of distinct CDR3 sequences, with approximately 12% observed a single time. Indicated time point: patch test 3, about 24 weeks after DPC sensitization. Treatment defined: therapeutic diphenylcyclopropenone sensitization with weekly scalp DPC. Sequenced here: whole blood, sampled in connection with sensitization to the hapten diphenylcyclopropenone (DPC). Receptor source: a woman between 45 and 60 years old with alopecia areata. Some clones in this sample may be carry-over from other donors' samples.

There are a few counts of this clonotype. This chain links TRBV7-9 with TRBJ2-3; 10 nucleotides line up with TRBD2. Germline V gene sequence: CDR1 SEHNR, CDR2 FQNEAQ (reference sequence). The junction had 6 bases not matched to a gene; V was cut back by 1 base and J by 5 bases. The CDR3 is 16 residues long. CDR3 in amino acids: CASSLGSGRAEDTQYF. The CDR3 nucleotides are TGTGCCAGCAGCTTAGGCAGCGGGAGGGCCGAAGATACGCAGTATTTT.

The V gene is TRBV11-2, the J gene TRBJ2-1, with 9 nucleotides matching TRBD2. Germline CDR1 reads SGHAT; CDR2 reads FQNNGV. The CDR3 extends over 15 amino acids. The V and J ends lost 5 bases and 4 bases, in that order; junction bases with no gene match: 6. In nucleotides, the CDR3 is TGTGCCAGCAGCGCCCGGACTAGCGAGTACAATGAGCAGTTCTTC. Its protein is CASSARTSEYNEQFF.

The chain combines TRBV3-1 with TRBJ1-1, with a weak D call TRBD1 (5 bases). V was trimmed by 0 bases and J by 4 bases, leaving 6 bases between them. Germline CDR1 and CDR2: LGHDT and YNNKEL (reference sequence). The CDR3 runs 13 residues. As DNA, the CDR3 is TGTGCCAGCAGCCAAGATAGGGGCACTGAAGCTTTCTTT. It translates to CASSQDRGTEAFF.

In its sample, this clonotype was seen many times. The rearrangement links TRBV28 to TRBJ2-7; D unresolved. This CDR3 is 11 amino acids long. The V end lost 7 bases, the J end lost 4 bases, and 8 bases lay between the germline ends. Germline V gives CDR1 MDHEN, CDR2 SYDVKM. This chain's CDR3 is CASTRYYEQYF. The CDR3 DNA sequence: TGTGCCAGCACCCGTTATTACGAGCAGTACTTC.

CDR3 sequence reads: CASNPRDPLNYEQYF. CDR3 sequence (DNA): TGTGCCAGCAACCCTCGGGACCCACTTAACTACGAGCAGTACTTC. The chain has TRBV6-1 and TRBJ2-7, with D possibly called TRBD1 or TRBD2 (5 bases each). The germline V gene encodes CDR1 MNHNS and CDR2 SASEGT. The V and J ends lost 7 bases and 3 bases respectively, with 19 bases between them. The CDR3 is 15 amino acids.

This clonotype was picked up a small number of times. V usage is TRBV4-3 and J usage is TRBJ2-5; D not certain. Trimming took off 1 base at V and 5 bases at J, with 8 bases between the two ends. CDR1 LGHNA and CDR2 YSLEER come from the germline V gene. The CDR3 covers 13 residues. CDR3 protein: CASSQGAKETQYF. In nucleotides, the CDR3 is TGCGCCAGCAGCCAAGGTGCTAAGGAGACCCAGTACTTC.

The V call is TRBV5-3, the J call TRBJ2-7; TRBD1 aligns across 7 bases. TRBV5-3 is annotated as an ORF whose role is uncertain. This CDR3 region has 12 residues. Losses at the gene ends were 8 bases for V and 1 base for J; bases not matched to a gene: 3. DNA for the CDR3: TGTGCCAGGGGGGACAGTTCCTACGAGCAGTACTTC. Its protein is CARGDSSYEQYF.

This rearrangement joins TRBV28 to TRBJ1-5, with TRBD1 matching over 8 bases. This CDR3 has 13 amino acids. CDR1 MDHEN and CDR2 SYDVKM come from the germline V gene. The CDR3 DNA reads TGTGCTTACAGACAGGGGTTCAATCAGCCCCAGCATTTT. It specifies CAYRQGFNQPQHF.

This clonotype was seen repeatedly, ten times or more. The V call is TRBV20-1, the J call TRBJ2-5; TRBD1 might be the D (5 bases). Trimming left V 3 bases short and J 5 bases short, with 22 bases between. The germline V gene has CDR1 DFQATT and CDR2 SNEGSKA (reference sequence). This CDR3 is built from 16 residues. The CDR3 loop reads CSASFEGASGGETQYF. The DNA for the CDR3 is TGCAGTGCTAGTTTTGAAGGGGCCTCAGGTGGGGAGACCCAGTACTTC.

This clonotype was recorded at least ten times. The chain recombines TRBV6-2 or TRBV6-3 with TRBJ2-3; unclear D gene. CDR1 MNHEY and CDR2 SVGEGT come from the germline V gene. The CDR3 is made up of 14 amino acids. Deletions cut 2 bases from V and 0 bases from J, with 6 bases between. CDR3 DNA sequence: TGTGCCAGCAGTTACGTAACTAGCACAGATACGCAGTATTTT. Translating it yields CASSYVTSTDTQYF.

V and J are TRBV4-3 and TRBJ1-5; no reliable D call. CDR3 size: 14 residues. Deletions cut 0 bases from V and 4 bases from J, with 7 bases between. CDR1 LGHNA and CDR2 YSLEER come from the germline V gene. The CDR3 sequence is CASSQEGRNQPQHF. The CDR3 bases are TGCGCCAGCAGCCAAGAAGGACGGAATCAGCCCCAGCATTTT.

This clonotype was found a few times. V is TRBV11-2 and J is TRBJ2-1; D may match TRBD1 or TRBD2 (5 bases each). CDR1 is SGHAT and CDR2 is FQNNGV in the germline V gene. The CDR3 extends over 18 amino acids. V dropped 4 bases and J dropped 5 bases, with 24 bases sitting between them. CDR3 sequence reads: CASSSNRDPSWADNEQFF. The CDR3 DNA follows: TGTGCCAGCAGCTCTAACCGGGACCCCAGTTGGGCGGACAATGAGCAGTTCTTC.

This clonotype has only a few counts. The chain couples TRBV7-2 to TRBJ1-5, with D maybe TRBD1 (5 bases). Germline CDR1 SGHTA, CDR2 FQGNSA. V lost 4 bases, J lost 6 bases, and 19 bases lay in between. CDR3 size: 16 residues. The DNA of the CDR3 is TGTGCCAGCAGCTCACGCGCAGTAGCAGGGACTCAGCCCCAGCATTTT. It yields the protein CASSSRAVAGTQPQHF.

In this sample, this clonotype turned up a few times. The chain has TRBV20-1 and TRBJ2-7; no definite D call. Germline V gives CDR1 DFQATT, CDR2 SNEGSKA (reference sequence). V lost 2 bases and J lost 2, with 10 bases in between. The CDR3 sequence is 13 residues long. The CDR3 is CSARWNVAYEQYF. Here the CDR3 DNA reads TGCAGTGCTAGATGGAACGTAGCCTACGAGCAGTACTTC.

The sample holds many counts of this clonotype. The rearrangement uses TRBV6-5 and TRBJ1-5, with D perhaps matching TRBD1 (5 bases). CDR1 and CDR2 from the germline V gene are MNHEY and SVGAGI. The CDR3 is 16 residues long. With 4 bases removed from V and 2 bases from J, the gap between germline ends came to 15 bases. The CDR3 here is CASSSGGAQGNQPQHF. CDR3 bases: TGTGCCAGCAGTTCCGGCGGGGCGCAGGGCAATCAGCCCCAGCATTTT.

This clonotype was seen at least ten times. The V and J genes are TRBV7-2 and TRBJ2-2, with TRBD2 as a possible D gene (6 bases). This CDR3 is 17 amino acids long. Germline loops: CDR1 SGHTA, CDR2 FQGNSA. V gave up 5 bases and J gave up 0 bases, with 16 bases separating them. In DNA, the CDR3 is TGTGCCAGCAGCCTAGGACTAACAGCTTCGAACACCGGGGAGCTGTTTTTT. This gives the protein CASSLGLTASNTGELFF.

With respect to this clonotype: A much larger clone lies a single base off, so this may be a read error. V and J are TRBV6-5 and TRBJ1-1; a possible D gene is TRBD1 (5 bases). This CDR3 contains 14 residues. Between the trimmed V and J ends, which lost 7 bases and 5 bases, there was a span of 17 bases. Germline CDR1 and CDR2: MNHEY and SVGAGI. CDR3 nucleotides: TGTGCCAGCACAGAGACAGTCCGAGGAACTGAAGCTTTCTTT. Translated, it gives CASTETVRGTEAFF.

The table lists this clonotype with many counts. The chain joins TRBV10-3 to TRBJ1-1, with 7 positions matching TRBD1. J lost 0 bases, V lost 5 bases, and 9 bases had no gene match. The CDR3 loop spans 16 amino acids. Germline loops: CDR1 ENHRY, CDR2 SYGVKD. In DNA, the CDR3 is TGTGCCATCAGTAGGTTCACAGGGGCAATGAACACTGAAGCTTTCTTT. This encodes CAISRFTGAMNTEAFF.